This TCR beta chain was identified during a study of control samples from healthy donors and cancer patients. Libraries were prepared by immunoSEQ multiplex PCR; TCRdb keeps only in-frame clonotypes and omits some of them. The table has under 200,000 clones, 91% seen once. The receptor comes from a woman in her thirties in good health. The sequencing input was blood.

This CDR3 reads CASRAGRSSYNEQFF. As DNA, the CDR3 is TGTGCCAGTAGAGCGGGCAGGAGCTCCTACAATGAGCAGTTCTTC. V gene TRBV19 combines with J gene TRBJ2-1, with D possibly TRBD2 on 6 matching bases. CDR1 is LNHDA and CDR2 is SQIVND in the germline V gene (reference sequence). This CDR3 has 15 residues. Trimming left V 6 bases short and J 0 bases short, with 12 bases between.